This TCR beta chain was captured in a study of cytomegalovirus exposure and HLA in healthy donors. Researchers ran the PCR with 60 Vbeta and 13 Jbeta primers. Some clones are missing from TCRdb's copy, which holds only in-frame ones; the method was immunoSEQ multiplex PCR. The sample comprises 100,000 or so clones, more than 65% of which are singletons, and 2.5% to 3.5% rests with the top ten. Note on this clone: The target antigen is unknown.

General study findings and limits: An apparent linkage of common viral pathogens to several of the most significant clusters emerged in a later analysis. The investigators catalogued 164 TCR beta chains as cytomegalovirus-associated. Most TCR sequences were rare, but some public TCRs occurred in many donors.

Donors were nominally healthy when sampled, though unrecorded immune exposures were likely. The CDR3 spans 15 residues. Per the germline V gene, CDR1 is SNHLY and CDR2 is FYNNEI. The junction had 10 bases not matched to a gene; V was cut back by 3 bases and J by 9 bases. Sequences were obtained from PBMCs. This rearrangement joins TRBV2 to TRBJ2-1; the match to TRBD2 covers 8 bases. The origin of this receptor is a man aged 30 to 45 in good health and CMV-seronegative. CDR3 region: CASSEELAGISEQFF. The CDR3 nucleotides are TGTGCCAGCAGTGAGGAGCTAGCGGGCATTAGTGAGCAGTTCTTC.